Below, one T cell receptor (beta chain) is given with its context. Its antigen is not known. Assay used: immunoSEQ multiplex PCR; TCRdb lists only in-frame clones, some missing. Among 90,000 to 150,000 clones listed, approximately 95% were seen once. The record originates from a study of graft-versus-host responses after intestinal transplantation. Study-wide background: Multivisceral, liver-intestinal, or isolated intestinal transplants were performed in recipients.

The study, taken as a whole, reports: Recipient-marrow GvH clones were detected, some having first appeared in ileum or blood.

The CDR3 runs to 15 residues. V dropped 5 bases and J dropped 3; count of bases not matched to a gene: 10. Germline lookup yields CDR1 SGHTA and CDR2 FQGNSA. The source was unstimulated CD8+ T cells sorted from spleen or lymph node cells, collected before intestinal transplant. The chain links TRBV7-2 to TRBJ2-7, with 7 positions matching TRBD2. The receptor was derived from a human donor who received an intestinal transplant. The CDR3 is CASSRRAGEVYEQYF. CDR3 DNA: TGTGCCAGCAGCCGACGGGCGGGAGAGGTCTACGAGCAGTACTTC.